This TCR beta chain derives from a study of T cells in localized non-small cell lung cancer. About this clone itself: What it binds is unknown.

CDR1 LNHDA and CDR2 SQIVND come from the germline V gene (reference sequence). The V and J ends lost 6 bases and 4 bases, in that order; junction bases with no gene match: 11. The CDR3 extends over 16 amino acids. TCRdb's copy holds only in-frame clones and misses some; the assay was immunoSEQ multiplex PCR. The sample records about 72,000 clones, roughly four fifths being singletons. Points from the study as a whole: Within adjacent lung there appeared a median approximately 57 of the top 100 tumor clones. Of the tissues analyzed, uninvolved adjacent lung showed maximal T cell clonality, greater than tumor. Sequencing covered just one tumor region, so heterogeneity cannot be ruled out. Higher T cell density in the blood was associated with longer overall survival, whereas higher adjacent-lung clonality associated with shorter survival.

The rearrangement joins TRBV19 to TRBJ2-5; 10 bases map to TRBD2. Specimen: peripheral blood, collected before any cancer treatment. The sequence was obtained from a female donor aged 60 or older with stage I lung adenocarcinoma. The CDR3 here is CASSPLLAGGGETQYF. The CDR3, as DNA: TGTGCCAGTAGCCCGTTATTAGCGGGAGGAGGAGAGACCCAGTACTTC.